Given below is one T cell receptor (beta chain) in context. Its specificity is unknown. Cultured CD4+ T-cell DNA underwent Oncomine TCR Beta short-read sequencing. The authors extracted genomic DNA from cultured CD4+ T cells. TCRdb reanalysed the PCR reads using MiXCR and keeps one entry per CDR3 protein. The sample carries 8,500 to 9,500 distinct CDR3 sequences, 38% recorded once. The treatment here: approximately nine-day PBMC culture with coronavirus spike peptide pools or control peptides (ViraFEST assay). From the unexposed donor, CD4+ T cells were collected ahead of the COVID-19 pandemic (2011-2018). In the ViraFEST assay, peptide-pool expansion preceded TCR sequencing of expanded clonotypes. The entry originates in a study of vaccination and CD4 T cells after COVID-19. For the study at large: The cells in question were stimulated using overlapping spike peptides derived from SARS-CoV-2, HCoV-NL63, HCoV-OC43 and HCoV-229E.

Broader study findings: A nonsignificant median increase from 21 to 38 SARS-CoV-2-reactive clonotypes was observed.

The CDR3 loop spans 18 amino acids. The ends lost 2 bases at V and 2 bases at J; junction bases unmatched: 8. Germline CDR1 reads LGHNA; CDR2 reads YSLEER. V is TRBV4-3 and J is TRBJ2-6; 8 positions match TRBD2. Sequences were obtained from CD4+ T cells from blood, cultured in vitro. The clonotype comes from a human donor in good health. For the CDR3, the DNA is TGCGCCAGCAGCCAATTTCCTAGCGGGCAGACTGGGGCCAACGTCCTGACTTTC. It specifies CASSQFPSGQTGANVLTF.